This record concerns one T cell receptor beta chain sequence. Sequenced by immunoSEQ multiplex PCR; TCRdb stores in-frame clones only, minus some. The profile shows around 2,000,000 clones, 85% to 95% of them singletons. The CDR3 extends over 15 amino acids. V gave up 5 bases and J gave up 3 bases; unmatched junction bases: 6. CDR1 and CDR2 (germline): PRHDT, FYEKMQ (reference sequence). This sample is drawn from a study of shared clonotypes between healthy human individuals. CD45RO-negative cells were positively selected for CCR7, leaving out terminally differentiated effector memory CD45RA+ cells. Those who donated were healthy HIV-negative adults, with no recent acute infections or vaccinations reported. Everyone who donated was a Caucasian adult who lived in Nashville, Tennessee.

This TCR derives from a man younger than 35 in good health. This chain links TRBV13 with TRBJ1-2; 10 nucleotides agree with TRBD1. The source material was naive CD8+ T cells sorted from blood. The CDR3 bases are TGTGCCAGCAGCCCAGGACAGGGGGGAGACTATGGCTACACCTTC. Amino acid sequence: CASSPGQGGDYGYTF.